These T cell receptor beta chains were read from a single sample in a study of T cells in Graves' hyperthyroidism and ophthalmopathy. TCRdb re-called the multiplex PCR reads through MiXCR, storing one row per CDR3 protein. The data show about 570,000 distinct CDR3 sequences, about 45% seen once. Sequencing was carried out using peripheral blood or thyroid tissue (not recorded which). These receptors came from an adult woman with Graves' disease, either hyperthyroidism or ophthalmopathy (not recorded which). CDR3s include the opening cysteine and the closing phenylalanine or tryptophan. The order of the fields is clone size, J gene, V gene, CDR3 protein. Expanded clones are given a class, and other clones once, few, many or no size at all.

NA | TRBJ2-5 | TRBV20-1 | CSAISAGGETQYF
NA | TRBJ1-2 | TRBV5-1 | CASALLWDYGYTF
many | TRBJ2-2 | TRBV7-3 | CASSLLGGNTGELFF
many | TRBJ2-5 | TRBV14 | CASSLRGGAETQYF
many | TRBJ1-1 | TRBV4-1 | CASSQVVRVGTEAFF
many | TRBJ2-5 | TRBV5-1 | CASRDTRQETQYF
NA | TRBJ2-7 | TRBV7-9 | CASSQESASSYEQYF
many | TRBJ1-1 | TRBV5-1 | CASSLDIVGTEAFF
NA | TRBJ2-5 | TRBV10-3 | CAISGRQAAETQYF
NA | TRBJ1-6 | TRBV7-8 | CASSLEGRGDNSPLHF
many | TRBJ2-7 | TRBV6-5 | CASSRGTGANKQYF
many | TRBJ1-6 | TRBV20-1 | CSASDRSSPLHF
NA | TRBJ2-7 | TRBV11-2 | CASSLERGGLHEQYF
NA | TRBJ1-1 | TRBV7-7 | CASSPAGATEAFF
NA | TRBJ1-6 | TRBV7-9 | CASSSSKTGGDSPLHF
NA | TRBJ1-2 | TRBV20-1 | CSARDDAGFGNTF
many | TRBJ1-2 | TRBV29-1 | CSVQTENYGYTF
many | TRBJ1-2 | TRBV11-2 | CASSLGGRPYGYTF
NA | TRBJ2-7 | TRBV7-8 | CASSPTGGRPYEQYF
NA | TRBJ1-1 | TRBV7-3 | CASSAEGRAFF
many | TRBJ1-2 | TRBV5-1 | CASSQPGGQGLSYGYTF
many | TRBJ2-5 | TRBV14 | CASSPWAIGRQETQYF
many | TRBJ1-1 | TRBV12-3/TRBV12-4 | CASSSPSGVITEAFF
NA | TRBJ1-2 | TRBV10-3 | CAISGLAGQIYGYTF
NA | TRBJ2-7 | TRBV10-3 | CAISVLYEQYF
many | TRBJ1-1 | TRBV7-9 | CASSLEGGGEAFF
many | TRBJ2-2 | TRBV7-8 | CASSPGTSSGELFF
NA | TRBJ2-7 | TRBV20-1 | CSARVGAGELYF
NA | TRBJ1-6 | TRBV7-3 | CASSSRTGRSPLHF
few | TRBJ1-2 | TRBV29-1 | CSAEPTNYGYTF
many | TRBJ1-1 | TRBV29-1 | CSVPPRGGTEAFF
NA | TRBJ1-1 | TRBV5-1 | CASRAAAHEAFF
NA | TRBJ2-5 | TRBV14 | CASSRQRTGVFAGTQYF
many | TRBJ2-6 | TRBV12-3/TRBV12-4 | CASSFQISGANVLTF
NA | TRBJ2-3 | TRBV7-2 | CASSLRDGTSTDTQYF
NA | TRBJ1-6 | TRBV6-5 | CASSGTGQSPLHF